This record concerns one T cell receptor (beta chain) sequence. With 8 bases clipped from V and 3 bases from J, the junction kept 12 bases outside the gene matches. Germline V gives CDR1 MDHEN, CDR2 SYDVKM. The CDR3 has 16 amino acids. Authors' processing steps: Estimation of nucleated cell counts was performed using reference gene primer amplification. Repertoires were generated with immunoSEQ multiplex PCR, while TCRdb's copy carries only in-frame clones and drops some. The D gene and trimming were derived from the DNA, and the V and J assignments and clone size from that table. Among more than 250,000 clones listed, 70% to 90% were seen once. These data originate in a study of blood T cell repertoires in COVID-19. Study as a whole: T cells, B-cell-depleted T cells, or PBMCs supplied cDNA or gDNA.

Researchers sorted participants into cohorts using their self-reported clinical history. Donors in Cohort 3 counted as recovered after two negative PCRs, clearance, or symptom resolution. Sequencing was done on a sample of PBMCs or T cells enriched from blood (not recorded which). The source of this sequence is a woman between 40 and 55 years old who had recovered from COVID-19. The J gene is TRBJ1-4, the V gene TRBV28, with 7 bases identical to TRBD1. Here the CDR3 DNA reads TGTGCCAGCCGTTCCCAACAGGGGCGGTCTAATGAAAAACTGTTTTTT. Its protein product is CASRSQQGRSNEKLFF. Filled out from reference TRBV28 and TRBJ1-4, the complete variable domain reads DVKVTQSSRYLVKRTGEKVFLECVQDMDHENMFWYRQDPGLGLRLIYFSYDVKMKEKGDIPEGYSVSREKKERFSLILESASTNQTSMYLCASRSQQGRSNEKLFFGSGTQLSVL.